The 5 T cell receptor beta chains below were found in one sample sequenced in a study of blood T cells in healthy people across ages. Then a second PCR, running about 6 to 12 cycles, was carried out with a sample-barcoded 5' primer and a J-beta primer mix. TCRdb re-derived calls from the 5' RACE reads in MiXCR, one entry per CDR3 protein. The sample holds about 640,000 distinct CDR3 sequences; about 54% are singletons and the top ten take about two fifths. The sequenced sample consisted of blood. Every receptor here comes from a man in his sixties in good health.

This sequence joins TRBV3-1 and TRBJ2-3; D not resolved. Per germline, CDR1 LGHDT and CDR2 YNNKEL (reference sequence). Trimming took off 3 bases at V and 4 bases at J, with 11 bases between the two ends. The CDR3 length is 14 residues. In DNA, the CDR3 is TGTGCCAGCAGCCACCTAAGACGACCAGATACGCAGTATTTT. It codes for CASSHLRRPDTQYF.

The chain uses TRBV20-1 and TRBJ2-7; tentatively, D is TRBD1 (6 bases). V was cut by 1 base and J by 0 bases, with 10 bases left in between. CDR1 is DFQATT, CDR2 SNEGSKA, per germline (reference sequence). The CDR3 runs 14 residues. Written as DNA, the CDR3 is TGCAGTGCTAGAGTGGGGGCCAGCTCCTACGAGCAGTACTTC. The encoded protein is CSARVGASSYEQYF.

The chain employs TRBV12-3 or TRBV12-4 and TRBJ1-2; the D gene is possibly TRBD1 (5 bases). The V and J ends lost 5 bases and 3 bases respectively, with 13 bases between them. The CDR3 has 14 amino acids. In DNA form, the CDR3 reads TGTGCCAGCAGTCCCGACGGGACCTACTATGGCTACACCTTC. Its protein is CASSPDGTYYGYTF.

This clonotype was seen a handful of times. J is TRBJ2-5 and V is TRBV3-1, with D uncertain. Trimming pared 3 bases from V and 6 bases from J, leaving 8 bases between. This CDR3 has 12 amino acids. Per the germline V gene, CDR1 is LGHDT and CDR2 is YNNKEL (reference sequence). In DNA form, the CDR3 reads TGTGCCAGCAGCCAGAGCTTCCAGACCCAGTACTTC. It codes for CASSQSFQTQYF.

Notes on this clonotype: This may be a read error, as it is one base from a much larger clone. V gene TRBV21-1 combines with J gene TRBJ2-1; the table's D call, TRBD1, has no DNA check behind it. TRBV21-1 is recorded as a pseudogene. The CDR3 is 14 residues long. As DNA, the CDR3 is TGTGCCAGCAGCAACCGGGACAGACGGAATGAGCAGTTCTTC. Translating it yields CASSNRDRRNEQFF.